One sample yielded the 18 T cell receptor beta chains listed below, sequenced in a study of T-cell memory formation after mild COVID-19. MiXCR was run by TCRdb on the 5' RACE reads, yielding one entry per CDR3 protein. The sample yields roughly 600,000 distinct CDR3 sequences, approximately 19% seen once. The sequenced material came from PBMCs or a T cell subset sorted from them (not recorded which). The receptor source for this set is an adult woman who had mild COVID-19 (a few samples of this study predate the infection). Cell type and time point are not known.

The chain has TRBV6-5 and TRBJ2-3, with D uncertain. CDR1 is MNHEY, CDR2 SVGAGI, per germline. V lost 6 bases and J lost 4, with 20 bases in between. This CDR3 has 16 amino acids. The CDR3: CASRLYAPSPADTQYF. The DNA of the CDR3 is TGTGCCAGCAGGCTTTACGCTCCCTCCCCCGCAGATACGCAGTATTTT.

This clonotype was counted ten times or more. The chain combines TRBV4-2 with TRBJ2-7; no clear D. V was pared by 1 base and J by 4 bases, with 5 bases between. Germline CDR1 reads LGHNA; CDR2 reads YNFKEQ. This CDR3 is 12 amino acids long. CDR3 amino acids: CASSQGVYEQYF. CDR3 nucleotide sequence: TGTGCCAGCAGCCAAGGCGTTTACGAGCAGTACTTC.

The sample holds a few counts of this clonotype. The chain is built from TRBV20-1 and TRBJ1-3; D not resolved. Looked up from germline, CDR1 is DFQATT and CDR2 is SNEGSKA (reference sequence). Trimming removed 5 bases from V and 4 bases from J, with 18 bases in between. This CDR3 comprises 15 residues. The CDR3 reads CSASPLDGGGNTIYF. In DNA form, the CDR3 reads TGCAGTGCTTCACCCTTGGACGGTGGAGGAAACACCATATATTTT.

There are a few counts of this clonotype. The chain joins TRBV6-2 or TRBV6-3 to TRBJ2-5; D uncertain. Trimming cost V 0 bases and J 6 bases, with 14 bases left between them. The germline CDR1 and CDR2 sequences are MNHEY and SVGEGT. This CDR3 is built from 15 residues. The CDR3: CASSYSSHDGKTQYF. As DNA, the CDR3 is TGTGCCAGCAGTTACTCTTCCCATGATGGAAAGACCCAGTACTTC.

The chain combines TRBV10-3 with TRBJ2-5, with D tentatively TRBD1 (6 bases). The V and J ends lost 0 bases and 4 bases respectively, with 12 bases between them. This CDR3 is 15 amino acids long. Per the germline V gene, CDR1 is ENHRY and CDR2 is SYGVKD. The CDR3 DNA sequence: TGTGCCATCAGTGAGTCTACAGGGATGAGAGAGACCCAGTACTTC. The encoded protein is CAISESTGMRETQYF.

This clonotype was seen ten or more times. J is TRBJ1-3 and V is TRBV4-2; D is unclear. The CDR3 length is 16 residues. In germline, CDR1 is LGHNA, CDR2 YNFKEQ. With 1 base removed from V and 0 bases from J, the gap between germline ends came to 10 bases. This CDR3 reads CASSQVALSSGNTIYF. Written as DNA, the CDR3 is TGTGCCAGCAGCCAAGTTGCTCTCAGCTCTGGAAACACCATATATTTT.

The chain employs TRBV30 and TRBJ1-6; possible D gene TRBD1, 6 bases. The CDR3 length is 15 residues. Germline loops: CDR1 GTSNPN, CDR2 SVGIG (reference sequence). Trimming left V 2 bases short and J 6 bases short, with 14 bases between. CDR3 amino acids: CAWSPQGPANSPLHF. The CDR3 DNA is TGTGCCTGGAGTCCCCAGGGGCCGGCTAATTCACCCCTCCACTTT.

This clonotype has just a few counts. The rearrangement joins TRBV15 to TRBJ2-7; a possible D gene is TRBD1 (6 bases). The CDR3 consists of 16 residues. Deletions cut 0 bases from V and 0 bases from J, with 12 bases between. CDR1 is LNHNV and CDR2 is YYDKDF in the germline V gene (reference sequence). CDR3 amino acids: CATSRDLVRGSYEQYF. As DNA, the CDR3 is TGTGCCACCAGCAGAGATCTTGTCAGGGGCTCCTACGAGCAGTACTTC.

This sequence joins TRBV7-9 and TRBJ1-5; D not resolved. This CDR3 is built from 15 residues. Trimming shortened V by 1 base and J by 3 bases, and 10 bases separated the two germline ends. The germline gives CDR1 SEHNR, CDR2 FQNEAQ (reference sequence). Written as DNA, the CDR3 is TGTGCCAGCAGCTTAGGACATGCTAACAATCAGCCCCAGCATTTT. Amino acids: CASSLGHANNQPQHF.

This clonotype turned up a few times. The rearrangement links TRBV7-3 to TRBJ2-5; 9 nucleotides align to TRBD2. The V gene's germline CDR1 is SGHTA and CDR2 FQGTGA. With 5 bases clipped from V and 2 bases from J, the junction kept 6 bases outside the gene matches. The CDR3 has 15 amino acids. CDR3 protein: CASSIGLARQETQYF. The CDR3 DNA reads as TGTGCCAGCAGCATTGGACTAGCGCGTCAAGAGACCCAGTACTTC.

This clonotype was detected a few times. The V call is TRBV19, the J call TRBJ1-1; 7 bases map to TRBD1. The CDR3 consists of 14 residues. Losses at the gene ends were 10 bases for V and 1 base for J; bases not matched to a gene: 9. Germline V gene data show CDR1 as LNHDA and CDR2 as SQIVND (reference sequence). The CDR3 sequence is CATRGGTANTEAFF. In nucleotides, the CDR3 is TGTGCCACCCGGGGGGGGACAGCGAACACTGAAGCTTTCTTT.

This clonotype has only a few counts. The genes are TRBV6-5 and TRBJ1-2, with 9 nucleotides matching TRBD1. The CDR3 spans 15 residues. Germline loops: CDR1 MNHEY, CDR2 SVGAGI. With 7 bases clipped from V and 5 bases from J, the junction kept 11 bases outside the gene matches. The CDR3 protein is CASIKLTGGRYGYTF. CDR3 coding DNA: TGTGCCAGCATAAAACTGACAGGGGGAAGGTATGGCTACACCTTC.

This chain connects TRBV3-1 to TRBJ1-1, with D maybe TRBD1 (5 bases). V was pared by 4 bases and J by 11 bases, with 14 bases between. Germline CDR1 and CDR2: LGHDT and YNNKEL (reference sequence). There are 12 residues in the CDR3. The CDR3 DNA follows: TGTGCCAGCAGCCGGGGCCCCCGGGAGGCTTTCTTT. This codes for CASSRGPREAFF.

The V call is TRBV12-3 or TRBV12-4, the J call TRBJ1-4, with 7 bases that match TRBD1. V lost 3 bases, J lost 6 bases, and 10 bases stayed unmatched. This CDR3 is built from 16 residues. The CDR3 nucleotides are TGTGCCAGCAGTTTTTCGGTGACAGGGTTCTATGAAAAACTGTTTTTT. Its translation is CASSFSVTGFYEKLFF.

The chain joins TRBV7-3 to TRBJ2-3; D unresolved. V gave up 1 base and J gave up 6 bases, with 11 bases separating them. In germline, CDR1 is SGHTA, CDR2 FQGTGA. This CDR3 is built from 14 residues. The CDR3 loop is CASSLMDLPDTQYF. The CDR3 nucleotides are TGTGCCAGCAGCTTAATGGACCTGCCGGATACGCAGTATTTT.

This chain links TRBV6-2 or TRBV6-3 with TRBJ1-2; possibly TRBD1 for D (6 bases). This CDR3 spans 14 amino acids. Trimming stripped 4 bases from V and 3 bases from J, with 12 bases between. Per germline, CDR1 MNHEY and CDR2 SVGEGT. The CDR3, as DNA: TGTGCCAGCAGTTCCAGGGGACGGTACTATGGCTACACCTTC. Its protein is CASSSRGRYYGYTF.

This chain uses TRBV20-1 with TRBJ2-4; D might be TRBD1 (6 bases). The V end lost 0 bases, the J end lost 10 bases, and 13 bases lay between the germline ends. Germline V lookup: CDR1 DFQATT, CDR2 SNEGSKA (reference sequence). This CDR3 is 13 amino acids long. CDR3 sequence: CSAREETGRIQYF. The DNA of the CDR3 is TGCAGTGCTAGAGAGGAGACAGGTCGAATTCAGTACTTC.

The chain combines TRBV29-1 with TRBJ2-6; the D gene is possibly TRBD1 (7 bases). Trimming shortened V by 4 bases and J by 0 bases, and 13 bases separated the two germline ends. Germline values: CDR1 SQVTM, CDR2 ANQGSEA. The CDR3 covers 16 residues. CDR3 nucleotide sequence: TGCAGCGTTGGGCGGGACAGCCACTCTGGGGCCAACGTCCTGACTTTC. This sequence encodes CSVGRDSHSGANVLTF. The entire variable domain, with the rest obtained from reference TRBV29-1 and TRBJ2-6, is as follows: SAVISQKPSRDICQRGTSLTIQCQVDSQVTMMFWYRQQPGQSLTLIATANQGSEATYESGFVIDKFPISRPNLTFSTLTVSNMSPEDSSIYLCSVGRDSHSGANVLTFGAGSRLTVL.